Listed here are 20 T cell receptor beta chains from one sample, sequenced in a study of blood T cells in healthy people across ages (dated by TCRdb to between 2015 and 2016). The library was produced with 5' RACE. A second PCR of about 7 to 12 cycles was performed with a sample-barcoded 5' primer and a J-beta primer mix. TCRdb trimmed the raw reads at Q25, called clones with MiXCR and kept productive beta chains. Entries are consolidated by CDR3 protein sequence, retaining the most common genes and DNA. For this sample there are 1.5 million to 2 million distinct CDR3 sequences; roughly 43% appear just once. Clones ranked in the top ten supply about 23% of the sample. Sequenced sample: blood. The receptors here all came from a human donor in good health.

This chain links TRBV12-3 or TRBV12-4 with TRBJ1-2; perhaps TRBD1 as D (5 bases). V was clipped by 7 bases and J by 6 bases, with 15 bases between them. The length of the CDR3 is 13 residues. The CDR3 spells CASTSYRGDGYTF. CDR3 bases: TGTGCCAGCACCTCTTACCGGGGGGATGGCTACACCTTC.

This chain joins TRBV5-6 and TRBJ1-5, with a weak D call TRBD1 (5 bases). V was clipped by 5 bases and J by 5 bases, with 17 bases between them. From germline, CDR1 is SGHDT and CDR2 YYEEEE. The CDR3 has 15 amino acids. As DNA, the CDR3 is TGTGCCAGCAGGGGACCGGGACCCCAGGATCAGCCCCAGCATTTT. This gives the protein CASRGPGPQDQPQHF.

V is TRBV5-6 and J is TRBJ2-7; 9 bases match TRBD1. The germline CDR1 and CDR2 sequences are SGHDT and YYEEEE. V lost 2 bases and J lost 1; bases outside the gene matches: 4. CDR3 length equals 15 residues. DNA for the CDR3: TGTGCCAGCAGCTTTATGGACAGGGGATCCTACGAGCAGTACTTC. It yields the protein CASSFMDRGSYEQYF.

This clonotype was detected only a few times. J is TRBJ1-1 and V is TRBV29-1, with D possibly TRBD1 on 5 matching bases. The CDR3 spans 13 residues. Trimming took 6 bases from V and 0 from J, leaving 11 bases between them. Germline V lookup: CDR1 SQVTM, CDR2 ANQGSEA. The CDR3 DNA reads as TGCAGCGTCGACAGAAACATGAACACTGAAGCTTTCTTT. This gives the protein CSVDRNMNTEAFF.

As for this clonotype: Compared with germline, one end of the junction differs, possibly owing to a read error. V is TRBV20-1 and J is TRBJ2-2, with 8 bases lining up with TRBD2. Germline CDR1 and CDR2: DFQATT and SNEGSKA (reference sequence). The CDR3 covers 15 residues. CDR3 nucleotide sequence: TGCAGTGCCCGCCCTAGCGGGCGCAACACCGGGGAGCGGTTTTTT. Protein product: CSARPSGRNTGERFF.

For the CDR3, the DNA is TGCAGTGCTAGAGATAGGGTTGATTGGGAAAAACTGTTTTTT. Protein: CSARDRVDWEKLFF. The chain employs TRBV20-1 and TRBJ1-4; D unresolved. Germline CDR1 reads DFQATT; CDR2 reads SNEGSKA (reference sequence). There are 14 residues in the CDR3. With 0 bases removed from V and 8 bases from J, the gap between germline ends came to 13 bases.

The chain links TRBV2 to TRBJ2-7; TRBD2 matches 7 bases. This CDR3 contains 13 residues. V dropped 7 bases and J dropped 0; count of bases not matched to a gene: 3. Germline CDR1 is SNHLY and CDR2 is FYNNEI. The chain's CDR3 is CASTGTNSYEQYF. In nucleotides, the CDR3 is TGTGCCAGCACCGGGACTAACTCCTACGAGCAGTACTTC.

This clonotype appeared a few times. The chain uses TRBV7-9 and TRBJ1-1, with D possibly matching TRBD1 (5 bases). The V end was cut by 5 bases, the J end by 7 bases, with 17 bases between. Germline V gene sequence: CDR1 SEHNR, CDR2 FQNEAQ (reference sequence). There are 14 residues in the CDR3. The CDR3 here is CASSAEWGDIEAFF. The CDR3 DNA follows: TGTGCCAGCAGCGCGGAATGGGGGGATATTGAAGCTTTCTTT.

The V gene is TRBV29-1, the J gene TRBJ2-2, with D possibly matching TRBD2 (6 bases). This CDR3 contains 18 residues. In germline, CDR1 is SQVTM, CDR2 ANQGSEA. Trimming cost V 4 bases and J 1 base, with 22 bases left between them. This CDR3 is CSVARPSEWGGNTGELFF. DNA of the CDR3: TGCAGCGTTGCCCGGCCTAGCGAATGGGGAGGGAACACCGGGGAGCTGTTTTTT.

The chain couples TRBV7-2 to TRBJ2-3; 8 bases agree with TRBD2. The CDR3 totals 17 residues. CDR1 is SGHTA and CDR2 is FQGNSA in the germline V gene. The ends lost 5 bases at V and 2 bases at J; junction bases unmatched: 12. CDR3 sequence (DNA): TGTGCCAGCAGCCAAGGGTTTCGGGGGGGGGCCACAGATACGCAGTATTTT. Its protein product is CASSQGFRGGATDTQYF.

The chain employs TRBV20-1 and TRBJ1-5; tentatively, D is TRBD1 (5 bases). The CDR3 covers 14 residues. V was clipped by 6 bases and J by 11 bases, with 23 bases between them. Germline values: CDR1 DFQATT, CDR2 SNEGSKA (reference sequence). CDR3 nucleotide sequence: TGCAGTGCCCTGGCTATGGGGCCGGTTAGTTCCCAGCATTTT. Protein: CSALAMGPVSSQHF.

This clonotype came up a few times. V usage is TRBV12-3 or TRBV12-4 and J usage is TRBJ2-7, with TRBD1 matching 10 bases. V shed 6 bases, J shed 6 bases, and the junction held 11 bases outside the gene matches. This CDR3 has 15 residues. CDR3 sequence reads: CASRGGQGKSFEQYF. The CDR3 DNA sequence: TGTGCCAGCAGGGGGGGACAGGGGAAGAGTTTCGAGCAGTACTTC.

In its sample, this clonotype was seen many times. The V and J genes are TRBV5-5 and TRBJ2-1; the D is unclear. Germline lookup yields CDR1 SGHKS and CDR2 YYEKEE (reference sequence). Deletions cut 2 bases from V and 2 bases from J, with 11 bases between. The CDR3 is made up of 15 amino acids. CDR3 nucleotides: TGTGCCAGCAGCTTAGGCAGGTCGACCTACAATGAGCAGTTCTTC. Translation: CASSLGRSTYNEQFF.

This clonotype occurred a few times. The chain carries TRBV15 and TRBJ2-5; 9 nucleotides match TRBD1. The CDR3 consists of 14 residues. The germline V gene has CDR1 LNHNV and CDR2 YYDKDF (reference sequence). J gave up 5 bases and V 4 bases, and 5 bases lay outside the gene matches. The CDR3 spells CATSNTGGSETQYF. CDR3 sequence (DNA): TGTGCCACCAGCAATACAGGGGGCTCTGAGACCCAGTACTTC.

The chain links TRBV4-1 to TRBJ1-5; no reliable D call. The CDR3 covers 15 residues. Trimming took 2 bases from V and 7 from J, leaving 15 bases between them. Germline lookup yields CDR1 MGHRA and CDR2 YSYEKL. The CDR3 protein is CASSQPGYLGQPQHF. The CDR3 nucleotides read TGCGCCAGCAGCCAACCGGGATACCTTGGGCAGCCCCAGCATTTT.

This clonotype was seen only a few times. This sequence joins TRBV4-2 and TRBJ1-2; possible D gene TRBD1, 6 bases. The CDR3 covers 15 residues. With 1 base removed from V and 8 bases from J, the gap between germline ends came to 17 bases. CDR1 is LGHNA and CDR2 is YNFKEQ in the germline V gene. The CDR3 bases are TGTGCCAGCAGCCAAGCCTACAGGGAAATGGGGGGCTACACCTTC. Protein sequence: CASSQAYREMGGYTF.

This clonotype was observed a handful of times. The chain joins TRBV7-2 to TRBJ2-1; no definite D call. CDR3 length: 14 residues. Trimming shortened V by 4 bases and J by 6 bases, and 13 bases separated the two germline ends. Germline V gene lookup returns CDR1 SGHTA and CDR2 FQGNSA. The CDR3 loop is CASSSKRVANEQFF. CDR3 nucleotides: TGTGCCAGCAGCTCCAAGCGAGTGGCCAATGAGCAGTTCTTC. Drawing the rest from reference TRBV7-2 and TRBJ2-1, the complete variable domain is GAGVSQSPSNKVTEKGKDVELRCDPISGHTALYWYRQSLGQGLEFLIYFQGNSAPDKSGLPSDRFSAERTGGSVSTLTIQRTQQEDSAVYLCASSSKRVANEQFFGPGTRLTVL.

V is TRBV6-1 and J is TRBJ1-1; possible D gene TRBD1, 5 bases. CDR1 MNHNS and CDR2 SASEGT come from the germline V gene. The CDR3 is 16 amino acids. Trimming stripped 4 bases from V and 0 bases from J, with 15 bases between. The CDR3 sequence: CASSGTDRYLNTEAFF. DNA of the CDR3: TGTGCCAGCAGTGGAACCGACAGATACTTGAACACTGAAGCTTTCTTT.

The rearrangement joins TRBV4-3 to TRBJ2-7; D possibly matches TRBD1 or TRBD2 (6 bases each). The V end lost 3 bases, the J end lost 6 bases, and 21 bases lay between the germline ends. The CDR3 is 16 amino acids. Germline CDR1 and CDR2: LGHNA and YSLEER. CDR3 nucleotides: TGCGCCAGCAGCCAGTCGGGGGCTGGTTATAGGCGCGAGCAGTACTTC. Its protein product is CASSQSGAGYRREQYF.

This chain joins TRBV28 and TRBJ2-5; no definite D call. The CDR3 has 15 amino acids. The V gene's germline CDR1 is MDHEN and CDR2 SYDVKM. V lost 2 bases, J lost 1 base, and 11 bases lay in between. The CDR3 region is CASSLNLAPQETQYF. CDR3 in DNA: TGTGCCAGCAGTTTAAATCTTGCGCCCCAAGAGACCCAGTACTTC.